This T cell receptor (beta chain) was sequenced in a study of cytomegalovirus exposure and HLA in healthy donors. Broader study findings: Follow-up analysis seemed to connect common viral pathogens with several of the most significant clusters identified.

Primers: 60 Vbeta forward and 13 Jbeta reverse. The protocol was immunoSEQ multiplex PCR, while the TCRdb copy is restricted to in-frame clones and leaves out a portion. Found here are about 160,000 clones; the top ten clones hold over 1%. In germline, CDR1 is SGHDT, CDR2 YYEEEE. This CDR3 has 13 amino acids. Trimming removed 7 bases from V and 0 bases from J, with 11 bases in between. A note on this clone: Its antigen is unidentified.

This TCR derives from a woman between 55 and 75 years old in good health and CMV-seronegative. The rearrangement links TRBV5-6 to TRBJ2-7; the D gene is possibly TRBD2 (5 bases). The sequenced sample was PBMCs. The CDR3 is CASHTGSSYEQYF. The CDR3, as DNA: TGTGCCAGCCATACGGGGAGCTCCTACGAGCAGTACTTC.